The 29 T cell receptor beta chains reported below all come from one sample, sequenced in a study of cytomegalovirus exposure and HLA in healthy donors. Clones were read by immunoSEQ multiplex PCR, and TCRdb kept only the in-frame ones, dropping some. Here the sample spans 200,000 to 250,000 clones, around 87% being singletons. Sequenced: PBMCs. The receptor source for this set is a woman aged 18-30 years in good health and CMV-seropositive.

The V gene is TRBV4-1, the J gene TRBJ1-1, with D maybe TRBD1 (6 bases). This CDR3 has 14 residues. V was trimmed by 3 bases and J by 1 base, leaving 9 bases between them. CDR1 and CDR2 (germline): MGHRA, YSYEKL. CDR3: CASSHEQGNTEAFF. CDR3 nucleotide sequence: TGCGCCAGCAGCCATGAACAGGGGAACACTGAAGCTTTCTTT.

This clone was seen just once. The rearrangement links TRBV27 to TRBJ1-2; possible D gene TRBD1, 6 bases. This CDR3 is 15 amino acids long. In germline, CDR1 is MNHEY, CDR2 SMNVEV (reference sequence). V was shortened by 2 bases and J by 3 bases, with 13 bases between the two germline ends. CDR3 in amino acids: CASSLIAAGDYGYTF. The CDR3 DNA follows: TGTGCCAGCAGTTTAATCGCGGCAGGGGACTATGGCTACACCTTC.

The chain links TRBV5-6 to TRBJ1-1; D might be TRBD1 (5 bases). This CDR3 spans 18 amino acids. Germline V CDR1 and CDR2: SGHDT, YYEEEE. The germline V and J ends were trimmed by 4 bases and 0 bases, with 22 bases remaining between them. In DNA form, the CDR3 reads TGTGCCAGCAGCGCGGGAGGAGGGATGGGGGGAATGAACACTGAAGCTTTCTTT. It translates to CASSAGGGMGGMNTEAFF. The entire variable domain, with the rest obtained from reference TRBV5-6 and TRBJ1-1, is as follows: DAGVTQSPTHLIKTRGQQVTLRCSPKSGHDTVSWYQQALGQGPQFIFQYYEEEERQRGNFPDRFSGHQFPNYSSELNVNALLLGDSALYLCASSAGGGMGGMNTEAFFGQGTRLTVV.

The chain carries TRBV30 and TRBJ1-2; a weak D match, TRBD1 (5 bases). CDR3 size: 13 residues. V was shortened by 1 base and J by 5 bases, with 11 bases between the two germline ends. Germline V lookup: CDR1 GTSNPN, CDR2 SVGIG (reference sequence). The CDR3 loop reads CAWSEGPGYGYTF. In DNA, the CDR3 is TGTGCCTGGAGTGAGGGCCCAGGGTATGGCTACACCTTC.

This clone was recorded once. V gene TRBV11-2 combines with J gene TRBJ1-1, with D unclear. The germline V gene has CDR1 SGHAT and CDR2 FQNNGV. This CDR3 has 19 residues. The ends were cut back, 1 base at V and 0 bases at J, with 21 bases in the middle. The chain's CDR3 is CASSLVRRAKEHLNTEAFF. The DNA of the CDR3 is TGTGCCAGCAGCTTAGTGAGGAGGGCTAAGGAACACCTGAACACTGAAGCTTTCTTT. The variable domain in full, with the rest retrieved from reference TRBV11-2 and TRBJ1-1, is EAGVAQSPRYKIIEKRQSVAFWCNPISGHATLYWYQQILGQGPKLLIQFQNNGVVDDSQLPKDRFSAERLKGVDSTLKIQPAKLEDSAVYLCASSLVRRAKEHLNTEAFFGQGTRLTVV.

The chain links TRBV27 to TRBJ1-2, with D possibly matching TRBD1 (6 bases). This CDR3 is built from 15 residues. Deletions cut 0 bases from V and 6 bases from J, with 14 bases between. Germline V CDR1 and CDR2: MNHEY, SMNVEV (reference sequence). The CDR3 reads CASSLSVQGSDGYTF. In nucleotides, the CDR3 is TGTGCCAGCAGTTTATCCGTCCAGGGGTCCGATGGCTACACCTTC.

Notes on this clone: Other DNA sequences in the same sample also yield this CDR3. V is TRBV6-5 and J is TRBJ1-1, with D unclear. From germline, CDR1 is MNHEY and CDR2 SVGAGI. Trimming pared 0 bases from V and 1 base from J, leaving 6 bases between. This CDR3 region has 14 residues. This chain's CDR3 is CASSYSAGNTEAFF. In nucleotides, the CDR3 is TGTGCCAGCAGTTACTCGGCGGGGAACACTGAAGCTTTCTTT.

This clone was seen just once. The gene calls are TRBV12-5 and TRBJ2-3; tentatively, D is TRBD1 (6 bases). The length of the CDR3 is 16 residues. Between the trimmed V and J ends, which lost 0 bases and 4 bases, there was a span of 14 bases. Germline V gene sequence: CDR1 LGHNT, CDR2 FRNRAP. CDR3 coding DNA: TGTGCTAGTGGTTTGGTGGTGGACAGTCAGCCAGATACGCAGTATTTT. Protein sequence: CASGLVVDSQPDTQYF.

The J gene is TRBJ2-2, the V gene TRBV2; 15 bases map to TRBD2. Trimming at V came to 6 bases and at J to 6 bases, leaving 5 bases not matched to a gene. This CDR3 is 16 amino acids long. Per germline, CDR1 SNHLY and CDR2 FYNNEI. The CDR3, as DNA: TGTGCCAGCAGGTCGGGACTAGCGGGAGGAGCCGGGGAGCTGTTTTTT. Translating it yields CASRSGLAGGAGELFF.

This chain joins TRBV10-3 and TRBJ1-3, with D possibly matching TRBD1 (5 bases). Trimming shortened V by 6 bases and J by 0 bases, and 21 bases separated the two germline ends. The CDR3 covers 18 residues. CDR1 is ENHRY, CDR2 SYGVKD, per germline. The CDR3 region has the DNA TGTGCCATCAGCCCCAGGGCTCGGTTTTCACACTCTGGAAACACCATATATTTT. It yields the protein CAISPRARFSHSGNTIYF.

The CDR3 DNA is TGTGCCAGCAGCTTAGACGGGGAGGACACTGAAGCTTTCTTT. It yields the protein CASSLDGEDTEAFF. The chain couples TRBV7-2 to TRBJ1-1, with D hard to call. From germline, CDR1 is SGHTA and CDR2 FQGNSA. Trimming shortened V by 1 base and J by 3 bases, and 9 bases separated the two germline ends. This CDR3 is built from 14 residues.

This chain connects TRBV9 to TRBJ2-5; TRBD2 agrees at 8 bases. The CDR3 extends over 15 amino acids. In germline, CDR1 is SGDLS, CDR2 YYNGEE. V gave up 3 bases and J gave up 5 bases; unmatched junction bases: 9. The CDR3 bases are TGTGCCAGCAGCGCCCGAGCGGGAGTGCCCGAGACCCAGTACTTC. This sequence encodes CASSARAGVPETQYF.

The chain couples TRBV18 to TRBJ1-1; weak D call: TRBD1 (6 bases). The germline CDR1 and CDR2 sequences are KGHSH and LQKENI. The CDR3 loop spans 14 amino acids. Deletions cut 0 bases from V and 7 bases from J, with 12 bases between. The CDR3 DNA reads TGTGCCAGCTCACCACCGGACAGACGATATGAAGCTTTCTTT. This codes for CASSPPDRRYEAFF. Supplemented by reference TRBV18 and TRBJ1-1, the full variable domain reads NAGVMQNPRHLVRRRGQEARLRCSPMKGHSHVYWYRQLPEEGLKFMVYLQKENIIDESGMPKERFSAEFPKEGPSILRIQQVVRGDSAAYFCASSPPDRRYEAFFGQGTRLTVV.

This chain joins TRBV28 and TRBJ1-1; D not certain. The V end lost 3 bases, the J end lost 3 bases, and 14 bases lay between the germline ends. Germline V gene data show CDR1 as MDHEN and CDR2 as SYDVKM. The CDR3 sequence is 15 residues long. The CDR3 spells CASSFRRLRDTEAFF. In DNA form, the CDR3 reads TGTGCCAGCAGTTTTAGAAGGTTGCGGGACACTGAAGCTTTCTTT.

The V call is TRBV30, the J call TRBJ1-5, with 12 bases matching TRBD1. Germline V gene lookup returns CDR1 GTSNPN and CDR2 SVGIG (reference sequence). J gave up 5 bases and V 2 bases, and 7 bases lay outside the gene matches. CDR3 length equals 16 residues. This chain's CDR3 is CAWSLWDRGPHQPQHF. The DNA for the CDR3 is TGTGCCTGGAGTTTATGGGACAGGGGGCCACATCAGCCCCAGCATTTT.

The chain uses TRBV5-6 and TRBJ1-1; D possibly corresponds to TRBD1 (5 bases). Per germline, CDR1 SGHDT and CDR2 YYEEEE. Trimming left V 1 base short and J 4 bases short, with 14 bases between. This CDR3 spans 15 amino acids. CDR3 bases: TGTGCCAGCAGCTTGAAGCAGGGTTGGAGCACTGAAGCTTTCTTT. It codes for CASSLKQGWSTEAFF.

V is TRBV6-5 and J is TRBJ2-1, with 7 positions matching TRBD2. Germline lookup yields CDR1 MNHEY and CDR2 SVGAGI. The CDR3 runs to 14 residues. Losses at the gene ends were 0 bases for V and 9 bases for J; bases not matched to a gene: 5. The CDR3 is CASSYSTGGGEQFF. The CDR3, as DNA: TGTGCCAGCAGTTACTCGACGGGAGGTGGTGAGCAGTTCTTC.

The chain is built from TRBV18 and TRBJ2-7; 12 bases match TRBD2. Germline-derived CDR1 and CDR2 are KGHSH and LQKENI. CDR3 size: 15 residues. The trim removed 5 bases at V and 3 bases at J, leaving 5 bases unmatched. CDR3 bases: TGTGCCAGCTCAGAGATGACTAGCGGGAGCTACGAGCAGTACTTC. Translating it yields CASSEMTSGSYEQYF.

The chain uses TRBV27 and TRBJ2-7, with 10 bases fitting TRBD1. Losses at the gene ends were 3 bases for V and 2 bases for J; bases not matched to a gene: 4. The CDR3 contains 15 residues. Germline V gene data show CDR1 as MNHEY and CDR2 as SMNVEV (reference sequence). This CDR3 reads CASSFDRGLTYEQYF. The CDR3 DNA follows: TGTGCCAGCAGTTTCGACAGGGGGCTTACCTACGAGCAGTACTTC.

The V gene is TRBV5-8, the J gene TRBJ2-2; 12 bases line up with TRBD2. V lost 3 bases and J lost 5; bases outside the gene matches: 5. The CDR3 loop spans 16 amino acids. Germline V gives CDR1 SGHTS, CDR2 YDEGEE. The DNA of the CDR3 is TGTGCCAGCAGCTCCGCCGGGACTAGCGGGACCGGGGAGCTGTTTTTT. Translated, it gives CASSSAGTSGTGELFF.

The chain combines TRBV29-1 with TRBJ2-1, with TRBD2 as a possible D gene (5 bases). CDR3 length equals 12 residues. Between the trimmed V and J ends, which lost 0 bases and 13 bases, there was a span of 13 bases. Germline lookup yields CDR1 SQVTM and CDR2 ANQGSEA. CDR3 in amino acids: CSVEDLEGPQFF. The CDR3 DNA sequence: TGCAGCGTTGAAGATCTTGAGGGCCCTCAGTTCTTC.

CDR3 sequence reads: CASSAFTSVNTEAFF. Written as DNA, the CDR3 is TGTGCCAGCAGTGCCTTTACCTCGGTGAACACTGAAGCTTTCTTT. This chain uses TRBV6-1 with TRBJ1-1; D not certain. The germline V gene has CDR1 MNHNS and CDR2 SASEGT. V gave up 4 bases and J gave up 0 bases, with 12 bases separating them. The CDR3 spans 15 residues.

The chain employs TRBV4-2 and TRBJ2-3; the match to TRBD2 covers 7 bases. CDR3 length equals 17 residues. CDR1 and CDR2 (germline): LGHNA, YNFKEQ. Trimming removed 0 bases from V and 0 bases from J; junction bases left unmatched: 6. CDR3 region: CASSQEWGGGSTDTQYF. CDR3 sequence (DNA): TGTGCCAGCAGCCAAGAATGGGGCGGGGGAAGCACAGATACGCAGTATTTT.

This clone was counted once. The chain recombines TRBV7-2 with TRBJ1-1, with TRBD1 matching 7 bases. The J segment lost 0 bases and the V segment lost 1 base, leaving 5 bases of the junction unmatched. CDR3 length: 16 amino acids. Germline V gene sequence: CDR1 SGHTA, CDR2 FQGNSA. This chain's CDR3 is CASSLGGTAMNTEAFF. CDR3 DNA sequence: TGTGCCAGCAGCTTAGGCGGGACAGCGATGAACACTGAAGCTTTCTTT.

The CDR3 region is CASSFTRSSGANVLTF. For the CDR3, the DNA is TGTGCCAGCAGTTTTACTCGGAGCTCTGGGGCCAACGTCCTGACTTTC. The chain is built from TRBV27 and TRBJ2-6; D unresolved. CDR1 is MNHEY and CDR2 is SMNVEV in the germline V gene (reference sequence). The CDR3 loop spans 16 amino acids. The V end lost 3 bases, the J end lost 0 bases, and 9 bases lay between the germline ends.

This clone was seen once. Here the CDR3 DNA reads TGCGCCAGCAGCTTGGGCGGCCCTCCCGTCGACGAGCAGTACTTC. It specifies CASSLGGPPVDEQYF. The rearrangement links TRBV5-1 to TRBJ2-7; unclear D gene. This CDR3 spans 15 amino acids. V was clipped by 0 bases and J by 5 bases, with 15 bases between them. The germline CDR1 and CDR2 sequences are SGHRS and YFSETQ.

This CDR3 reads CASSLDPAGYNEQFF. CDR3 in DNA: TGTGCCAGCAGCTTAGATCCAGCGGGGTACAATGAGCAGTTCTTC. The rearrangement joins TRBV7-9 to TRBJ2-1, with 7 bases that match TRBD2. V shed 1 base, J shed 4 bases, and the junction held 4 bases outside the gene matches. Germline lookup yields CDR1 SEHNR and CDR2 FQNEAQ (reference sequence). The CDR3 spans 15 residues.

This chain links TRBV15 with TRBJ1-4; D not resolved. Looked up from germline, CDR1 is LNHNV and CDR2 is YYDKDF (reference sequence). V shed 0 bases and J shed 1 base, with 9 bases lying between them. CDR3 length: 16 amino acids. CDR3 DNA: TGTGCCACCAGCAGAGACCCGGTTGTAACTAATGAAAAACTGTTTTTT. Translating gives CATSRDPVVTNEKLFF.

The chain employs TRBV6-1 and TRBJ2-5; the match to TRBD1 covers 9 bases. The CDR3 is 17 residues long. Trimming at V came to 0 bases and at J to 1 base, leaving 6 bases not matched to a gene. The germline V gene has CDR1 MNHNS and CDR2 SASEGT. The CDR3 bases are TGTGCCAGCAGTGAAGCGACCGGGACAGGGCCCCAAGAGACCCAGTACTTC. Its protein product is CASSEATGTGPQETQYF.